These 11 T cell receptor beta chains were sequenced from one sample in a study of cytomegalovirus exposure and HLA in healthy donors. PCR amplification relied on 60 Vbeta primers (plus 13 Jbeta primers). Produced via immunoSEQ multiplex PCR; TCRdb's table is partial and in-frame only. The sample has some 110,000 clones, 76% seen once. The sample was PBMCs. These receptor sequences come from a man in his fifties in good health and CMV-seronegative.

The chain uses TRBV5-4 and TRBJ1-1, with 7 bases matching TRBD1. With 2 bases clipped from V and 5 bases from J, the junction kept 6 bases outside the gene matches. The CDR3 has 14 amino acids. The germline V gene encodes CDR1 SGHNT and CDR2 YYREEE (reference sequence). CDR3 residues: CASSFDRAGTEAFF. The CDR3 coding sequence is TGTGCCAGCAGCTTTGACAGGGCTGGAACTGAAGCTTTCTTT.

This chain joins TRBV14 and TRBJ1-6; possible D gene TRBD1, 5 bases. Germline CDR1 SGHDN, CDR2 FVKESK. This CDR3 is 14 amino acids long. V was trimmed by 5 bases and J by 14 bases, leaving 19 bases between them. The CDR3 bases are TGTGCCAGCAGCTACGGGACGTTGAGCGGGTCCCTCCACTTT. It translates to CASSYGTLSGSLHF. Filled out from reference TRBV14 and TRBJ1-6, the complete variable domain reads EAGVTQFPSHSVIEKGQTVTLRCDPISGHDNLYWYRRVMGKEIKFLLHFVKESKQDESGMPNNRFLAERTGGTYSTLKVQPAELEDSGVYFCASSYGTLSGSLHFGNGTRLTVT.

The chain's CDR3 is CASSVRGIEKLFF. In DNA, the CDR3 is TGTGCCAGCAGCGTTCGGGGGATAGAAAAACTGTTTTTT. V usage is TRBV6-6 and J usage is TRBJ1-4; D possibly corresponds to TRBD1 (5 bases). Trimming stripped 6 bases from V and 8 bases from J, with 13 bases between. CDR1 is MNHNY and CDR2 is SVGAGI in the germline V gene (reference sequence). CDR3 size: 13 residues.

This rearrangement joins TRBV2 to TRBJ1-1; possible D gene TRBD1, 5 bases. The CDR3 is made up of 13 amino acids. CDR1 and CDR2 (germline): SNHLY, FYNNEI. Between the trimmed V and J ends, which lost 7 bases and 4 bases, there was a span of 13 bases. Here the CDR3 reads CASTPSRATEAFF. CDR3 bases: TGTGCCAGCACCCCGTCCAGGGCCACTGAAGCTTTCTTT.

V usage is TRBV7-8 and J usage is TRBJ1-1; perhaps TRBD1 as D (6 bases). This CDR3 has 15 amino acids. V lost 7 bases and J 0 bases, leaving 15 bases between the germline ends. In germline, CDR1 is SGHVS, CDR2 FQNEAQ. CDR3 in DNA: TGTGCCAGCATAAGACTGGACAGCCTGAACACTGAAGCTTTCTTT. Translated, it gives CASIRLDSLNTEAFF.

The chain carries TRBV5-1 and TRBJ2-2, with D possibly matching TRBD1 (5 bases). V was shortened by 6 bases and J by 4 bases, with 16 bases between the two germline ends. CDR3 size: 15 residues. In germline, CDR1 is SGHRS, CDR2 YFSETQ. CDR3 residues: CASIENSGATGELFF. CDR3 nucleotides: TGCGCCAGCATCGAAAATTCTGGGGCCACCGGGGAGCTGTTTTTT.

V usage is TRBV6-6 and J usage is TRBJ2-7; 7 bases match TRBD1. V lost 6 bases to trimming and J lost 2 bases; unmatched junction nucleotides: 10. Germline values: CDR1 MNHNY, CDR2 SVGAGI (reference sequence). The CDR3 length is 15 residues. The CDR3 DNA follows: TGTGCCAGCAGACCCGCGACAGGGTCGGCCTACGAGCAGTACTTC. Translating gives CASRPATGSAYEQYF.

The J gene is TRBJ2-7, the V gene TRBV28; weak D call: TRBD1 (5 bases). CDR1 MDHEN and CDR2 SYDVKM come from the germline V gene. The CDR3 covers 15 residues. V gave up 3 bases and J gave up 2 bases, with 14 bases separating them. For the CDR3, the DNA is TGTGCCAGCAGTTTTTGGGCCGACAGACCCTACGAGCAGTACGTC. Its translation is CASSFWADRPYEQYV.

Only one count was recorded for this clone. The V call is TRBV30, the J call TRBJ2-3; TRBD2 matches 12 bases. The length of the CDR3 is 17 residues. J lost 6 bases, V lost 2 bases, and 12 bases had no gene match. Looked up from germline, CDR1 is GTSNPN and CDR2 is SVGIG (reference sequence). CDR3 in DNA: TGTGCCTGGAGTATCTTCGGACTAGCGGGGTTCGGGGATACGCAGTATTTT. Translation gives CAWSIFGLAGFGDTQYF. Full variable domain (outside the CDR3, taken from reference TRBV30 and TRBJ2-3): SQTIHQWPATLVQPVGSPLSLECTVEGTSNPNLYWYRQAAGRGLQLLFYSVGIGQISSEVPQNLSASRPQDRQFILSSKKLLLSDSGFYLCAWSIFGLAGFGDTQYFGPGTRLTVL.

The J gene is TRBJ2-5, the V gene TRBV5-1; D is possibly TRBD1 (6 bases). V was shortened by 5 bases and J by 5 bases, with 16 bases between the two germline ends. The CDR3 covers 14 residues. Germline assignment: CDR1 SGHRS and CDR2 YFSETQ. CDR3 protein: CASRGEQGGETQYF. The CDR3 DNA follows: TGCGCCAGCAGAGGGGAACAGGGTGGCGAGACCCAGTACTTC.

This sequence joins TRBV7-2 and TRBJ1-1; D is possibly TRBD1 (6 bases). The V end lost 5 bases, the J end lost 7 bases, and 23 bases lay between the germline ends. Germline V gene data show CDR1 as SGHTA and CDR2 as FQGNSA. The CDR3 sequence is 16 residues long. The CDR3 nucleotides read TGTGCCAGCAGCCCCTTTGGCCTCAGGGGCCAATATGAAGCTTTCTTT. Translated: CASSPFGLRGQYEAFF.